This entry concerns a single T cell receptor (beta chain). This sample stems from a study of T cell changes during pregnancy in multiple sclerosis. Clones were sequenced by immunoSEQ multiplex PCR, and TCRdb holds only the in-frame ones, with some missing. Of some 94,000 clones listed, approximately 92% were seen once; the top ten hold approximately 1.5%. Germline lookup yields CDR1 WSHSY and CDR2 SAAADI. The CDR3 is 15 amino acids. Trimming stripped 3 bases from V and 4 bases from J, with 12 bases between. The TCR originated in a female donor with multiple sclerosis, enrolled in a pregnancy study. Here the sequenced sample was peripheral blood, taken in the first trimester of pregnancy. The rearrangement uses TRBV10-2 and TRBJ2-2; D is perhaps TRBD2 (5 bases). The CDR3 nucleotides read TGCGCCAGCAGTGATGCGACTACGCTCACCGGGGAGCTGTTTTTT. Its protein is CASSDATTLTGELFF.